In its sample, the clone carrying this T cell receptor beta chain was seen many times. Its antigen is not known. This sample is part of a study of metastatic and nonmetastatic thyroid tumors. Study context: Repertoire comparison spanned blood and tumor or nodule tissue of malignant and benign thyroid patients. Overall study results and limits: Reports indicated that malignant thyroid tumors showed significantly higher TCR beta diversity than benign nodules did, in blood and tumor.

Original data processing: The distant-metastasis classifier for papillary thyroid cancer was built from CDR3 differences across clinicopathological groups. TCRdb re-called clones via MiXCR from the PCR reads. It is TCRdb's table, rather than the study itself, that gives the V and J calls and clone size. In the table there are about 49,000 clones, about 4% of which are singletons. All patients reached thyroid surgery having received no treatment beforehand. CDR3 length: 17 residues. CDR1 is SGHRS and CDR2 is YFSETQ in the germline V gene. Trimming stripped 1 base from V and 0 bases from J, with 16 bases between.

This receptor was taken from a female donor with papillary thyroid cancer or a benign thyroid nodule (not recorded which). Some clones in this sample may be carry-over from other donors' samples. The sequenced sample was blood. The chain links TRBV5-1 to TRBJ1-1, with a possible D match to TRBD1 (5 bases). The chain's CDR3 is CASSLIQGSRVNTEAFF. The DNA of the CDR3 is TGCGCCAGCAGCTTGATCCAGGGAAGTCGCGTGAACACTGAAGCTTTCTTT.